This T cell receptor beta chain was recovered during a study of CXCR3-negative and CXCR3-positive naive CD8 T cells. General study points: When CXCR3-positive naive cells were set against CXCR3-negative naive cells, the former had more hydrophobic TRB CDR3s. The study inferred TCR strength from TRB CDR3 properties and found comparable surface CD5 between naive subsets. Within a donor, both naive subsets shared TRBV-TRBJ usage, unlike memory cells.

TRB cDNA libraries were made by UMI-labeled 5' RACE. TCRdb re-called the 5' RACE reads and gives one entry per CDR3 protein, without DNA. Across roughly 140,000 distinct CDR3 sequences, the top ten clones capture about 0.28% of the sample. This CDR3 region has 14 residues. Germline V lookup: CDR1 SGHVS, CDR2 FNYEAQ. To note about this clonotype: Its cognate antigen is unknown.

J is TRBJ2-1 and V is TRBV7-6. Sequencing used naive CXCR3+ CD8+ T cells from blood. Documented subset: CD45RO-CCR7+CD27+CD95- naive CD8+ T cells expressing CXCR3 (TNR3+). The sequence was collected from a human donor in good health. Some clones in this sample may be carry-over from other donors' samples. The CDR3 is CASSQDTEGNEQFF.